This is a list of T cell receptor beta chains from one sample in a study of blood T cell repertoires in COVID-19. The method was immunoSEQ multiplex PCR; TCRdb's version includes in-frame clones alone and lacks a portion of them. Among about 220,000 clones listed, approximately 85% were seen once. Sequencing was carried out using peripheral blood. Source of these receptors: a woman aged 65 to 85 with COVID-19, enrolled during active disease. The CDR3 runs from the conserved cysteine through the conserved F or W. Fields, in order: V gene, J gene, D gene, clone size, CDR3 protein, CDR3 DNA. D genes are given only for firm matches. Rows give clone size only sometimes, using once, few, many, or a class for an expanded clone.

>TRBV5-1|TRBJ2-3|TRBD1|once
CASSSDRADTQYF
TGCGCCAGCAGCTCGGACAGGGCAGATACGCAGTATTTT
>TRBV19|TRBJ1-5|-|-
CASSRVQVNQPQHF
TGTGCCAGTAGTCGGGTACAGGTCAATCAGCCCCAGCATTTT
>TRBV10-3|TRBJ2-7|TRBD1|-
CAISEPGTVHEQYF
TGTGCCATCAGTGAGCCCGGGACAGTCCACGAGCAGTACTTC
>TRBV19|TRBJ2-2|-|-
CASSIDRGNTGELFF
TGTGCCAGTAGTATAGACAGGGGCAACACCGGGGAGCTGTTTTTT
>TRBV9|TRBJ2-2|TRBD1|-
CASSEDRGRTGELFF
TGTGCCAGCAGCGAAGACAGGGGCCGCACCGGGGAGCTGTTTTTT
>TRBV6-5|TRBJ2-7|-|-
CAGGAYLSYEQYF
TGTGCCGGAGGGGCTTACCTCTCCTACGAGCAGTACTTC
>TRBV19|TRBJ2-1|TRBD2|-
CASSIALLAGGGYEQFF
TGTGCCAGTAGTATAGCCTTACTAGCGGGGGGAGGGTACGAGCAGTTCTTC
>TRBV29-1|TRBJ2-7|TRBD1|-
CSAGTGTYEQYF
TGCAGCGCCGGGACAGGGACCTACGAGCAGTACTTC
>TRBV4-3|TRBJ1-1|TRBD1|once
CASSEGGYTEAFF
TGCGCCAGCAGCGAAGGGGGCTACACTGAAGCTTTCTTT
>TRBV5-1|TRBJ2-5|TRBD2|-
CASSLQLAGETQYF
TGCGCCAGCAGCTTGCAACTAGCGGGAGAGACCCAGTACTTC
>TRBV29-1|TRBJ2-1|-|-
CSVDQGAVYNEQFF
TGCAGCGTTGACCAGGGCGCTGTGTACAATGAGCAGTTCTTC
>TRBV2|TRBJ1-1|TRBD1|once
CASKLTGGLGNTEAFF
TGTGCCAGCAAATTGACAGGGGGTCTTGGAAACACTGAAGCTTTCTTT
>TRBV18|TRBJ2-3|-|-
CASSLSGGDTDTQYF
TGTGCCAGCTCTCTCAGTGGCGGGGACACAGATACGCAGTATTTT
>TRBV2|TRBJ2-5|-|once
CASSEGREPQETQYF
TGTGCCAGCAGTGAAGGCAGGGAACCCCAAGAGACCCAGTACTTC
>TRBV6-5|TRBJ2-7|TRBD1|-
CASSKPGQGHEQYF
TGTGCCAGCAGTAAACCGGGACAGGGCCACGAGCAGTACTTC
>TRBV5-4|TRBJ1-4|-|once
CASSLRSKRATNEKLFF
TGTGCCAGCAGCTTGCGTTCGAAAAGAGCAACTAATGAAAAACTGTTTTTT
>TRBV19|TRBJ2-7|TRBD1|-
CASSIQGAGYEQYF
TGTGCCAGTAGTATCCAGGGGGCTGGATACGAGCAGTACTTC
>TRBV19|TRBJ1-2|TRBD1|few
CASSIRQGAYGYTF
TGTGCCAGTAGTATAAGACAGGGGGCCTATGGCTACACCTTC
>TRBV7-9|TRBJ2-1|TRBD2|-
CASRGLGGPNEQFF
TGTGCCAGCAGGGGCCTGGGAGGGCCCAATGAGCAGTTCTTC
>TRBV11-3|TRBJ1-2|-|-
CASSLVSSGYTF
TGTGCCAGCAGCTTAGTTTCGTCTGGCTACACCTTC
>TRBV29-1|TRBJ1-1|TRBD1|-
CSVQDRAPNTEAFF
TGCAGCGTTCAAGACAGGGCTCCGAACACTGAAGCTTTCTTT
>TRBV6-2/TRBV6-3|TRBJ1-5|TRBD1|-
CASSSKNGQGSQPQHF
TGTGCCAGCAGTTCGAAAAACGGACAGGGAAGCCAGCCCCAGCATTTT
>TRBV30|TRBJ2-3|-|-
CAWSIAAGPPTDTQYF
TGTGCCTGGAGTATAGCGGCAGGGCCCCCCACAGATACGCAGTATTTT
>TRBV9|TRBJ2-1|-|-
CASSATKTGEAYNEQFF
TGTGCCAGCAGCGCCACAAAAACGGGAGAGGCCTACAATGAGCAGTTCTTC
>TRBV7-2|TRBJ2-1|-|-
CASRYPLNSYNEQFF
TGTGCCAGCAGGTATCCGCTAAACTCCTACAATGAGCAGTTCTTC
>TRBV11-2|TRBJ2-1|-|-
CASSPTAASYNEQFF
TGTGCCAGCAGCCCCACAGCGGCCTCCTACAATGAGCAGTTCTTC
>TRBV6-1|TRBJ2-1|-|-
CASSEVRTAYNEQFF
TGTGCCAGCAGTGAAGTCCGGACAGCCTACAATGAGCAGTTCTTC
>TRBV27|TRBJ2-2|-|few
CASTLRGRLNTGELFF
TGTGCCAGCACCCTCAGGGGACGGCTGAACACCGGGGAGCTGTTTTTT
>TRBV19|TRBJ2-3|-|-
CASSMVPTRPTSTDTQYF
TGTGCCAGTAGTATGGTGCCGACTAGACCGACTAGCACAGATACGCAGTATTTT
>TRBV21-1|TRBJ2-5|-|-
CASTSPRGRAWETQYF
TGTGCCAGCACCTCCCCACGCGGGAGGGCTTGGGAGACCCAGTACTTC
>TRBV7-9|TRBJ1-4|-|-
CASSLDTRPGLFF
TGTGCCAGCAGCTTAGATACGAGGCCTGGACTGTTTTTT
>TRBV27|TRBJ2-7|TRBD1|-
CASSPGTGITYEQYF
TGTGCCAGCAGTCCAGGGACAGGGATAACCTACGAGCAGTACTTC
>TRBV6-2/TRBV6-3|TRBJ2-7|-|few
CASSYSSEQYF
TGTGCCAGCAGTTATTCGAGCGAGCAGTACTTC
>TRBV18|TRBJ2-5|TRBD1|-
CASSPLSAGGAETQYF
TGTGCCAGCTCACCACTCTCCGCAGGGGGTGCGGAGACCCAGTACTTC
>TRBV27|TRBJ2-2|TRBD2|-
CASSQRGASTGELFF
TGTGCCAGCAGTCAGCGGGGGGCTTCCACCGGGGAGCTGTTTTTT
>TRBV5-5|TRBJ2-3|-|-
CASSLVPASTDTQYF
TGTGCTAGCAGCCTAGTCCCGGCGAGCACAGATACGCAGTATTTT
>TRBV4-2|TRBJ2-1|TRBD2|-
CASSQDLTSGGASIYNEQFF
TGTGCCAGCAGCCAAGATCTGACTAGCGGGGGGGCATCAATCTACAATGAGCAGTTCTTC
>TRBV2|TRBJ1-6|TRBD1|few
CASSEGGQEYSPLHF
TGTGCCAGCAGTGAAGGGGGACAGGAGTATTCACCCCTCCACTTT
>TRBV24-1|TRBJ2-2|TRBD2|-
CATSHPGGSTGELFF
TGTGCCACCAGTCACCCGGGGGGGTCCACCGGGGAGCTGTTTTTT
>TRBV28|TRBJ1-6|-|once
CASSFKGKELYNSPLHF
TGTGCCAGCAGTTTTAAAGGAAAGGAGCTCTATAATTCACCCCTCCACTTT
>TRBV6-2/TRBV6-3|TRBJ1-1|-|-
CASSYFTETEAFF
TGTGCCAGCAGTTACTTTACTGAGACTGAAGCTTTCTTT
>TRBV18|TRBJ1-1|TRBD1|-
CASSPLNRGDETEAFF
TGTGCCAGCTCACCATTAAACAGGGGGGATGAGACTGAAGCTTTCTTT